This TCR beta chain was identified in a study of CD8+CD57+ T cells in acquired aplastic anemia (dated by TCRdb to the late 2010s). As for the study more broadly: Extracted DNA from sorted CD4+ and CD8+ cells averaged approximately 3.4 ug, ranging from roughly 0.19 to 27.4 ug. Healthy donor samples averaged roughly 10 million reads for CD4+ and fewer than 12 million for CD8+ cells.

Study-wide conclusions, independent of this receptor: Although twenty-nine CD8+ CDR3 sequences were shared by patients and controls, these sequences appeared highly expressed in patients and within the immunodominant clones of patients. CD8+ Simpson's diversity did not differ significantly between patients and healthy controls (P=0.060).

Genomic DNA was used as template for profiling of TCR beta VDJ combinations and CDR3 sequences. TCR repertoire sequencing was run on an Illumina HiSeq 2000. Regarding the original processing steps: TRBV/TRBJ rearrangement plots, CDR3 size and DJ length profiles, and Simpson's diversity index were used to assess repertoires. The immunodominant clone was defined as the most abundant DNA sequence in deep sequencing data. CDR3 amino acid sequences were checked for sharing between subjects and were compared against published repertoires and the VDJdb database. Starting from the raw public reads, TCRdb applied fastp trimming at Q25, assembled clones with MiXCR and retained in-frame beta chains. Rows merge per CDR3 protein into single entries with the most common DNA and genes. Here the V and J calls rest on TCRdb's processing, not on the authors' analysis. The sample data list about 190,000 distinct CDR3 sequences, and less than 65% of these were observed just once. The ten largest make up 16% of the sample.

CDR1 and CDR2 are drawn from the germline V gene: SGDLS, YYNGEE. Measured from the cysteine to the phenylalanine, the CDR3 is 19 residues long. Kept here is only the CDR3 DNA, which spans 57 bases and is read in frame from base 1. V is clipped by 1 base and J by 4 bases, and the sequence between their germline boundaries is 27 bases long. Only one count was recorded for this clonotype. Its cognate antigen has yet to be identified. No qualities accompany the bases; no much larger clone lies one base away. A single read makes a weak case. TCR repertoires of sorted CD4+ and CD8+ blood T cells from severe aplastic anemia patients and healthy subjects were deep-sequenced in the study. Ficoll-Paque density gradient centrifugation was used to isolate peripheral blood mononuclear cells. Before DNA was extracted, CD4+ and CD8+ T cells were sorted using either FACS or magnetic beads.

The receptor's source is a human donor in good health, serving as a control. Recombination joined TRBV9 with TRBJ2-7; the D gene assignment is perhaps TRBD1 or TRBD2, with each matching 5 bases. Source material: sorted CD4+, CD8+, or CD8+CD57+ T cells (not recorded which) from PBMCs. The CDR3 loop reads CASSVMRASLSGAFYEQYF. The sequenced DNA: TGTGCCAGCAGCGTAATGAGGGCCTCCCTCTCTGGGGCATTTTACGAGCAGTACTTC.